Below, 30 T cell receptor beta chains from the same sample are listed, as sequenced in a study of circulating CD8 cells and anti-PD-1 response in melanoma. TCR libraries were prepared from 15 ng of total RNA with the QIAseq Immune Repertoire TCR panel. TCRdb passed the reads through MiXCR, listing each CDR3 protein once. The sample lists about 670 distinct CDR3 sequences; around 5.5% were seen once. Live CD3+CD8+TCRalphabeta+ cells were sorted into four subsets by PD-1 and/or TIGIT. Sequencing used CD8+ T cells from PBMCs, obtained at baseline or after one month of anti-PD-1 therapy (not recorded which). Receptor source: a human donor with melanoma.

In its sample, this clonotype ranks as large. This chain uses TRBV27 with TRBJ2-7; TRBD2 is a possible D gene (5 bases). The CDR3 spans 17 residues. Germline CDR1 and CDR2: MNHEY and SMNVEV (reference sequence). V was shortened by 4 bases and J by 0 bases, with 19 bases between the two germline ends. The CDR3 spells CASSSLLMTGSSYEQYF. The CDR3 DNA reads TGTGCCAGCAGTTCCCTCCTCATGACGGGGAGCTCCTACGAGCAGTACTTC.

By share, this clonotype ranks as medium-sized. This rearrangement joins TRBV27 to TRBJ2-3; D is ambiguous. Deletions cut 0 bases from V and 6 bases from J, with 10 bases between. CDR3 length equals 14 residues. CDR1 is MNHEY and CDR2 is SMNVEV in the germline V gene (reference sequence). The CDR3 DNA sequence: TGTGCCAGCAGTTTATCGGCTTTGTCCGATACGCAGTATTTT. As protein: CASSLSALSDTQYF.

By share of the sample, this clonotype is medium-sized. The V call is TRBV3-1, the J call TRBJ2-7; D gene unclear. The V end was cut by 4 bases, the J end by 0 bases, with 13 bases between. CDR1 and CDR2 from the germline V gene are LGHDT and YNNKEL (reference sequence). The CDR3 loop spans 15 amino acids. The chain's CDR3 is CASSPRVALSYEQYF. As DNA, the CDR3 is TGTGCCAGCAGCCCTCGGGTCGCCCTCTCCTACGAGCAGTACTTC.

This clonotype counts as medium-sized. This chain connects TRBV20-1 to TRBJ2-7; 12 positions match TRBD2. This CDR3 is 17 amino acids long. The germline CDR1 and CDR2 sequences are DFQATT and SNEGSKA (reference sequence). Trimming took 3 bases from V and 0 from J; bases not matched to a gene: 9. This chain's CDR3 is CSARGALTSGSSYEQYF. CDR3 DNA sequence: TGCAGTGCTAGGGGGGCCCTGACTAGCGGGAGCTCCTACGAGCAGTACTTC.

This clonotype is large. The chain joins TRBV5-5 to TRBJ2-2, with 10 nucleotides matching TRBD1. V lost 4 bases and J lost 3; bases outside the gene matches: 3. CDR3 length equals 15 residues. Germline CDR1 and CDR2: SGHKS and YYEKEE (reference sequence). In DNA form, the CDR3 reads TGTGCCAGCAGCGCCGGGACAGGGGACACCGGGGAGCTGTTTTTT. This codes for CASSAGTGDTGELFF.

This clonotype is labeled large (0.1 to 1%). The chain employs TRBV11-2 and TRBJ2-1; D uncertain. The CDR3 extends over 12 amino acids. Trimming removed 1 base at V and 5 bases at J, with 3 bases between. CDR1 and CDR2 (germline): SGHAT, FQNNGV. The CDR3 bases are TGTGCCAGCAGCTTAGGGAACAATGAGCAGTTCTTC. Protein: CASSLGNNEQFF.

By frequency in the sample, this clonotype is medium-sized. This chain uses TRBV19 with TRBJ1-5; TRBD1 matches at 8 bases. Germline V CDR1 and CDR2: LNHDA, SQIVND (reference sequence). Unmatched junction bases numbered 3, after V lost 5 bases and J lost 0 bases. The CDR3 extends over 15 amino acids. The CDR3 DNA sequence: TGTGCCAGTAGTTCGACAGGGGCTAGCAATCAGCCCCAGCATTTT. Its translation is CASSSTGASNQPQHF. The entire variable domain, with the rest obtained from reference TRBV19 and TRBJ1-5, is as follows: DGGITQSPKYLFRKEGQNVTLSCEQNLNHDAMYWYRQDPGQGLRLIYYSQIVNDFQKGDIAEGYSVSREKKESFPLTVTSAQKNPTAFYLCASSSTGASNQPQHFGDGTRLSIL.

This clonotype counts as medium-sized. The chain joins TRBV2 to TRBJ1-2; 7 bases are a match to TRBD1. In germline, CDR1 is SNHLY, CDR2 FYNNEI. The length of the CDR3 is 16 residues. V lost 3 bases, J lost 4 bases, and 11 bases stayed unmatched. The CDR3 here is CASSDRSDRLLYGYTF. Written as DNA, the CDR3 is TGTGCCAGCAGTGATCGTTCGGACAGGCTTCTCTATGGCTACACCTTC.

Relative to its sample, this clonotype is medium-sized. The chain joins TRBV5-5 to TRBJ1-4; D is possibly TRBD1 (5 bases). The V end was cut by 3 bases, the J end by 3 bases, with 12 bases between. The length of the CDR3 is 15 residues. Germline V gene lookup returns CDR1 SGHKS and CDR2 YYEKEE (reference sequence). The CDR3 protein is CASSSPGTSNEKLFF. CDR3 in DNA: TGTGCCAGCAGCTCCCCCGGGACGTCTAATGAAAAACTGTTTTTT.

This clonotype rates as large. J is TRBJ2-7 and V is TRBV27; weak D call: TRBD1 (7 bases). Germline assignment: CDR1 MNHEY and CDR2 SMNVEV (reference sequence). The ends were cut back, 6 bases at V and 6 bases at J, with 15 bases in the middle. The CDR3 is made up of 13 amino acids. DNA of the CDR3: TGTGCCAGCAGCACTCACCAGGGGGGCGAGCAGTACTTC. Amino acid sequence: CASSTHQGGEQYF.

There are a few counts of this clonotype. The chain employs TRBV4-3 and TRBJ2-2; D possibly corresponds to TRBD1 (6 bases). The CDR3 loop spans 14 amino acids. The V end lost 6 bases, the J end lost 1 base, and 9 bases lay between the germline ends. Looked up from germline, CDR1 is LGHNA and CDR2 is YSLEER. As DNA, the CDR3 is TGCGCCAGCAGACAGGGACGGAACACCGGGGAGCTGTTTTTT. It encodes CASRQGRNTGELFF.

Within the sample, this clonotype is medium-sized. This chain joins TRBV20-1 and TRBJ2-7; a possible D gene is TRBD2 (6 bases). Between the trimmed V and J ends, which lost 3 bases and 2 bases, there was a span of 26 bases. This CDR3 is built from 18 residues. Germline V gene data show CDR1 as DFQATT and CDR2 as SNEGSKA (reference sequence). The chain's CDR3 is CSARGSGGQISRTYEQYF. DNA for the CDR3: TGCAGTGCTAGGGGAAGTGGAGGGCAAATTTCCAGAACCTACGAGCAGTACTTC.

The chain employs TRBV2 and TRBJ2-2, with TRBD2 matching over 15 bases. The CDR3 covers 15 residues. The germline CDR1 and CDR2 sequences are SNHLY and FYNNEI. The junction had 4 bases not matched to a gene; V was cut back by 6 bases and J by 8 bases. The CDR3 spells CASSGTSGRLGELFF. The CDR3 DNA is TGTGCCAGCAGCGGGACTAGCGGGAGGTTGGGGGAGCTGTTTTTT.

By sample share, this clonotype is large. This chain joins TRBV19 and TRBJ2-6; 11 bases agree with TRBD2. Germline V CDR1 and CDR2: LNHDA, SQIVND (reference sequence). Trimming removed 8 bases from V and 1 base from J; junction bases left unmatched: 22. The CDR3 runs to 22 residues. Here the CDR3 reads CASGPRTGWLAGGISGANVLTF. CDR3 nucleotides: TGTGCCAGTGGGCCTCGGACAGGGTGGCTAGCGGGAGGAATTTCTGGGGCCAACGTCCTGACTTTC.

The V call is TRBV28, the J call TRBJ1-3; 12 bases fit TRBD1. J was trimmed by 4 bases and V by 5 bases; bases with no gene match: 3. The V gene's germline CDR1 is MDHEN and CDR2 SYDVKM. This CDR3 comprises 15 residues. CDR3 region: CASSRDRGQGNTIYF. The CDR3 region has the DNA TGTGCCAGCAGTCGGGACAGGGGGCAAGGAAACACCATATATTTT.

This clonotype qualifies as medium-sized. The chain couples TRBV28 to TRBJ1-5; D not certain. The CDR3 is 17 residues long. The germline gives CDR1 MDHEN, CDR2 SYDVKM. V lost 6 bases, J lost 4 bases, and 22 bases lay in between. The chain's CDR3 is CASSSGTTGITNQPQHF. Written as DNA, the CDR3 is TGTGCCAGCAGCTCAGGAACGACCGGGATAACTAATCAGCCCCAGCATTTT. Variable domain in full (rest from reference TRBV28 and TRBJ1-5): DVKVTQSSRYLVKRTGEKVFLECVQDMDHENMFWYRQDPGLGLRLIYFSYDVKMKEKGDIPEGYSVSREKKERFSLILESASTNQTSMYLCASSSGTTGITNQPQHFGDGTRLSIL.

Details on this clonotype: A much bigger clone sits one base away, suggesting this may be a read error. This rearrangement joins TRBV9 to TRBJ2-1; a possible D gene is TRBD2 (6 bases). V gave up 3 bases and J gave up 12 bases, with 13 bases separating them. This CDR3 is built from 12 residues. Germline values: CDR1 SGDLS, CDR2 YYNGEE. The CDR3 nucleotides read TGTGCCAGCAGCGACCGGGGGAGTCGGCAGTTCTTC. This codes for CASSDRGSRQFF.

This clonotype is classed as medium-sized. The chain employs TRBV19 and TRBJ2-2, with unresolved D. V dropped 4 bases and J dropped 4 bases, with 1 base sitting between them. From germline, CDR1 is LNHDA and CDR2 SQIVND (reference sequence). The CDR3 extends over 11 amino acids. CDR3 sequence: CASSTTGELFF. Written as DNA, the CDR3 is TGTGCCAGTAGTACCACCGGGGAGCTGTTTTTT. Full variable domain (remainder filled in from reference TRBV19 and TRBJ2-2): DGGITQSPKYLFRKEGQNVTLSCEQNLNHDAMYWYRQDPGQGLRLIYYSQIVNDFQKGDIAEGYSVSREKKESFPLTVTSAQKNPTAFYLCASSTTGELFFGEGSRLTVL.

In this sample, this clonotype is medium-sized. The J gene is TRBJ2-7, the V gene TRBV18; D ambiguous. The CDR3 is made up of 13 amino acids. CDR1 is KGHSH, CDR2 LQKENI, per germline. The V end lost 0 bases, the J end lost 2 bases, and 5 bases lay between the germline ends. As DNA, the CDR3 is TGTGCCAGCTCACCACCCCAGACCTACGAGCAGTACTTC. Encoded protein: CASSPPQTYEQYF.

By share of the sample, this clonotype is medium-sized (0.01 to 0.1%). The V call is TRBV29-1, the J call TRBJ2-5, with 10 bases aligning to TRBD2. Germline-derived CDR1 and CDR2 are SQVTM and ANQGSEA. J lost 7 bases, V lost 2 bases, and 10 bases had no gene match. The CDR3 has 15 residues. The CDR3 DNA sequence: TGCAGCGTTGAATTCCCTAGCGGGGGCCTCCGGACCCAGTACTTC. Protein: CSVEFPSGGLRTQYF. Using reference TRBV29-1 and TRBJ2-5 for the parts outside the CDR3, the full variable domain is SAVISQKPSRDICQRGTSLTIQCQVDSQVTMMFWYRQQPGQSLTLIATANQGSEATYESGFVIDKFPISRPNLTFSTLTVSNMSPEDSSIYLCSVEFPSGGLRTQYFGPGTRLLVL.

By proportion, this clonotype is large. This rearrangement joins TRBV24-1 to TRBJ2-1; tentatively, D is TRBD2 (6 bases). This CDR3 region has 13 residues. Per the germline V gene, CDR1 is KGHDR and CDR2 is SFDVKD. V lost 0 bases to trimming and J lost 9 bases, with 8 bases between them. The CDR3 coding sequence is TGTGCCACCAGTGATTTGCGGGGAGGTGAGCAGTTCTTC. Its translation is CATSDLRGGEQFF.

This clonotype is categorized as large. V gene TRBV7-2 combines with J gene TRBJ2-5; TRBD2 agrees at 10 bases. Germline CDR1 SGHTA, CDR2 FQGNSA. With 6 bases clipped from V and 5 bases from J, the junction kept 6 bases outside the gene matches. The CDR3 consists of 14 residues. The CDR3 nucleotides are TGTGCCAGCAGTCAGACGGGACTAGCGGAGACCCAGTACTTC. This sequence encodes CASSQTGLAETQYF.

Sample share makes this clonotype medium-sized (0.01 to 0.1%). One end of the junction is discordant with germline, which a read error may explain. The DNA of the CDR3 is TGTGCCACCGGTGACGCGGGAGGCACAGATACGCAGTATTTT. Translating it yields CATGDAGGTDTQYF. The chain employs TRBV24-1 and TRBJ2-3, with 7 bases identical to TRBD2. Germline V gene lookup returns CDR1 KGHDR and CDR2 SFDVKD. This CDR3 region has 14 residues.

This clonotype has a single count. The chain employs TRBV7-2 and TRBJ2-7; TRBD1 matches at 10 bases. V lost 5 bases and J lost 6; bases outside the gene matches: 10. Germline-derived CDR1 and CDR2 are SGHTA and FQGNSA. This CDR3 comprises 15 residues. As DNA, the CDR3 is TGTGCCAGCAGCGTCCTGGGGACAGGGGACAGCGAGCAGTACTTC. As protein: CASSVLGTGDSEQYF.

The chain has TRBV20-1 and TRBJ2-7, with D maybe TRBD2 (5 bases). The CDR3 is 11 residues long. The germline V gene has CDR1 DFQATT and CDR2 SNEGSKA (reference sequence). V was clipped by 6 bases and J by 3 bases, with 9 bases between them. CDR3 sequence reads: CSATDYYEQYF. For the CDR3, the DNA is TGCAGTGCCACAGACTACTACGAGCAGTACTTC.

The chain recombines TRBV19 with TRBJ2-7; 9 nucleotides match TRBD1. In germline, CDR1 is LNHDA, CDR2 SQIVND (reference sequence). Trimming cost V 5 bases and J 0 bases; bases outside gene matches: 5. The CDR3 extends over 15 amino acids. In DNA form, the CDR3 reads TGTGCCAGTAGTTCCGGGACAGGGAGCTCCTACGAGCAGTACTTC. Residues: CASSSGTGSSYEQYF. The full variable domain, completed using reference TRBV19 and TRBJ2-7, is DGGITQSPKYLFRKEGQNVTLSCEQNLNHDAMYWYRQDPGQGLRLIYYSQIVNDFQKGDIAEGYSVSREKKESFPLTVTSAQKNPTAFYLCASSSGTGSSYEQYFGPGTRLTVT.

By its share, this clonotype is medium-sized. The chain combines TRBV27 with TRBJ2-2; D ambiguous. Germline CDR1 reads MNHEY; CDR2 reads SMNVEV (reference sequence). The CDR3 is 13 residues long. V was pared by 4 bases and J by 2 bases, with 5 bases between. DNA for the CDR3: TGTGCCAGCAGTTCCCTTAACACCGGGGAGCTGTTTTTT. Its protein is CASSSLNTGELFF.

Within the sample, this clonotype is large. This chain links TRBV19 with TRBJ1-1, with D possibly matching TRBD1 (5 bases). V lost 5 bases and J lost 11, with 18 bases in between. Germline CDR1 is LNHDA and CDR2 is SQIVND (reference sequence). The CDR3 runs to 13 residues. The CDR3 loop is CASSHPWGLGAFF. The CDR3, as DNA: TGTGCCAGTAGTCATCCGTGGGGCTTGGGTGCTTTCTTT.

This clonotype counts as medium-sized. The chain employs TRBV20-1 and TRBJ2-4, with D tentatively TRBD2 (5 bases). Trimming removed 5 bases from V and 0 bases from J, with 14 bases in between. The germline V gene encodes CDR1 DFQATT and CDR2 SNEGSKA (reference sequence). This CDR3 has 15 residues. The chain's CDR3 is CSAPSAVVAKNIQYF. For the CDR3, the DNA is TGCAGTGCTCCGTCAGCGGTCGTAGCCAAAAACATTCAGTACTTC.

By sample share, this clonotype is large. V gene TRBV18 combines with J gene TRBJ2-1, with 8 bases aligning to TRBD1. The J segment lost 4 bases and the V segment lost 4 bases, leaving 3 bases of the junction unmatched. There are 14 residues in the CDR3. The germline V gene encodes CDR1 KGHSH and CDR2 LQKENI. CDR3 in DNA: TGTGCCAGCTCACGGACAGGGTATTACAATGAGCAGTTCTTC. This codes for CASSRTGYYNEQFF.